A single sample is the source of the 11 T cell receptor beta chains below, sequenced in a study of regulatory T cells in long-lasting Graves disease. Stated time point: newly diagnosed GD, antithyroid drugs for less than 3 months. PBMCs provided the RNA from which the TCR library was made. Sequencing libraries for TCR beta were prepared with iRepertoire HTBI primers and Arm-PCR of CDR3 regions. TCRdb processed the multiplex PCR reads anew with MiXCR; each CDR3 protein has one entry. The table has roughly 260,000 distinct CDR3 sequences, 15% to 20% seen once. These data were likewise used in another study, on T cells in Graves' hyperthyroidism and ophthalmopathy.

The sequencing used peripheral blood mononuclear cells (PBMCs), collected at new diagnosis, from a patient treated with antithyroid drugs. Receptor source: a woman aged 30 to 39 with Graves disease.

This clonotype was counted at least ten times. The chain is built from TRBV20-1 and TRBJ1-5; D may be TRBD1 (6 bases). Per germline, CDR1 DFQATT and CDR2 SNEGSKA (reference sequence). The CDR3 covers 13 residues. V lost 3 bases and J lost 5, with 11 bases in between. The CDR3 sequence is CSASRGTDQPQHF. The DNA for the CDR3 is TGCAGTGCTAGCAGGGGTACCGATCAGCCCCAGCATTTT.

The CDR3 protein is CASSSPTAFGINEQFF. CDR3 nucleotides: TGTGCCAGCAGCTCCCCGACCGCATTTGGGATCAATGAGCAGTTCTTC. The gene calls are TRBV7-9 and TRBJ2-1; D ambiguous. This CDR3 spans 16 amino acids. Trimming left V 4 bases short and J 6 bases short, with 19 bases between. Germline V lookup: CDR1 SEHNR, CDR2 FQNEAQ (reference sequence).

This clonotype showed up just a few times. This sequence joins TRBV6-1 and TRBJ1-1; D is perhaps TRBD1 (6 bases). This CDR3 contains 13 residues. Trimming shortened V by 8 bases and J by 5 bases, and 15 bases separated the two germline ends. Germline lookup yields CDR1 MNHNS and CDR2 SASEGT. The DNA of the CDR3 is TGTGCCAGCGATGGACAGTTCCAAACTGAAGCTTTCTTT. The encoded protein is CASDGQFQTEAFF.

This clonotype was counted ten times or more. This chain uses TRBV3-1 with TRBJ1-3, with a weak D call TRBD1 (5 bases). CDR1 and CDR2 (germline): LGHDT, YNNKEL (reference sequence). The CDR3 sequence is 14 residues long. The germline V and J ends were trimmed by 4 bases and 4 bases, with 11 bases remaining between them. The CDR3 DNA reads as TGTGCCAGCAGCCGGGCAGGGTCGGGAAACACCATATATTTT. Translated: CASSRAGSGNTIYF.

The genes are TRBV12-3 or TRBV12-4 and TRBJ1-5, with 9 bases matching TRBD1. J gave up 2 bases and V 4 bases, and 6 bases lay outside the gene matches. CDR3 length equals 16 residues. CDR3 residues: CASSSTGGAGNQPQHF. The CDR3 DNA follows: TGTGCCAGCAGTTCTACAGGGGGCGCGGGCAATCAGCCCCAGCATTTT.

Ten or more counts support this clonotype. V gene TRBV5-5 combines with J gene TRBJ1-2; 8 bases fit TRBD1. The CDR3 contains 15 residues. In germline, CDR1 is SGHKS, CDR2 YYEKEE (reference sequence). Trimming at V came to 4 bases and at J to 5 bases, leaving 10 bases not matched to a gene. CDR3 sequence: CASSTGQGWTYGYTF. The CDR3 bases are TGTGCCAGCAGCACCGGACAGGGATGGACGTATGGCTACACCTTC.

For this clonotype: With a far larger clone one base away, a read error is the likely cause. The V and J genes are TRBV11-2 and TRBJ1-1, with 10 bases identical to TRBD1. V trimming: 6 bases; J trimming: 4 bases; junction bases outside the gene matches: 5. The CDR3 has 14 residues. Germline CDR1 and CDR2: SGHAT and FQNNGV. DNA for the CDR3: TGTGCCAGCAGACGGACAGGGGGGACCACTGAAGCTTTCTTT. This codes for CASRRTGGTTEAFF.

This sequence joins TRBV20-1 and TRBJ2-3, with D uncertain. This CDR3 comprises 13 residues. The V end lost 6 bases, the J end lost 1 base, and 11 bases lay between the germline ends. Germline CDR1 DFQATT, CDR2 SNEGSKA (reference sequence). The CDR3 DNA follows: TGCAGTGCCCCACGGCCCGGCACAGATACGCAGTATTTT. This gives the protein CSAPRPGTDTQYF.

The chain carries TRBV27 and TRBJ1-1, with TRBD1 matching over 10 bases. Germline values: CDR1 MNHEY, CDR2 SMNVEV (reference sequence). V lost 4 bases and J lost 4; bases outside the gene matches: 12. The CDR3 is made up of 17 amino acids. CDR3 bases: TGTGCCAGCAGTTCGGGACAGGGGCGCCAAGGGGGCACTGAAGCTTTCTTT. Translating it yields CASSSGQGRQGGTEAFF.

In this sample, this clonotype turned up many times. The chain employs TRBV20-1 and TRBJ2-3; TRBD2 matches 11 bases. Trimming at V came to 6 bases and at J to 2 bases, leaving 7 bases not matched to a gene. Germline-derived CDR1 and CDR2 are DFQATT and SNEGSKA (reference sequence). The CDR3 length is 15 residues. The CDR3 region is CSAPTSGVFTDTQYF. CDR3 DNA: TGCAGTGCCCCGACTAGCGGGGTCTTCACAGATACGCAGTATTTT.

Points on this clonotype: Germline is not matched at one junction end, which may reflect a read error. The genes are TRBV7-7 and TRBJ2-1, with 14 bases aligning to TRBD2. Germline-derived CDR1 and CDR2 are SSHAT and FNYEAQ (reference sequence). The CDR3 is 17 amino acids. The CDR3 region is CASSLGTSGGSHNEQFF. DNA of the CDR3: TGTGCTAGCAGCTTAGGGACTAGCGGGGGTTCCCACAATGAGCAGTTCTTC.